The 13 T cell receptor beta chains in this list originate from one sample, sequenced in a study of T cells after posttransplantation cyclophosphamide. The table came from immunoSEQ multiplex PCR; TCRdb's copy has only in-frame clones and leaves some out. The sample yields some 47,000 clones, about 86% seen once. Sample: PBMCs. The receptor source for this set is a man aged 25-45 years with a blood cancer, CMV-positive, and with a related stem cell donor.

J is TRBJ1-6 and V is TRBV30; 7 positions agree with TRBD1. CDR1 and CDR2 from the germline V gene are GTSNPN and SVGIG (reference sequence). There are 13 residues in the CDR3. Unmatched junction bases numbered 4, after V lost 1 base and J lost 10 bases. Here the CDR3 reads CAWSGQGRSPLHF. CDR3 DNA: TGTGCCTGGAGTGGACAGGGACGCTCACCCCTCCACTTT.

This chain connects TRBV7-9 to TRBJ2-7, with a weak D call TRBD2 (6 bases). Trimming removed 5 bases from V and 3 bases from J, with 17 bases in between. There are 15 residues in the CDR3. CDR1 is SEHNR and CDR2 is FQNEAQ in the germline V gene (reference sequence). As DNA, the CDR3 is TGTGCCAGCAGCACCGGGGTTTTGCGGGACTACGAGCAGTACTTC. Amino acid sequence: CASSTGVLRDYEQYF.

This sequence joins TRBV7-2 and TRBJ2-5, with D perhaps matching TRBD2 (6 bases). The DNA matches TRBJ2-7 better at its end, which makes the J call doubtful. Germline V gene data show CDR1 as SGHTA and CDR2 as FQGNSA. The CDR3 runs to 16 residues. The CDR3 DNA is TGTGCCAGCAGCCGATCCGGACTAACACCATCCTACGAGCAGTACTTC. It codes for CASSRSGLTPSYEQYF.

The genes are TRBV30 and TRBJ2-7; a weak D match, TRBD2 (6 bases). The ends were cut back, 3 bases at V and 2 bases at J, with 11 bases in the middle. The CDR3 is 13 residues long. Germline assignment: CDR1 GTSNPN and CDR2 SVGIG (reference sequence). CDR3 region: CAWRRDRPYEQYF. The CDR3 coding sequence is TGTGCCTGGAGGCGGGATAGACCCTACGAGCAGTACTTC.

V and J are TRBV5-5 and TRBJ2-3; 12 nucleotides align to TRBD2. Trimming at V came to 0 bases and at J to 5 bases, leaving 7 bases not matched to a gene. The CDR3 spans 17 residues. CDR1 is SGHKS and CDR2 is YYEKEE in the germline V gene (reference sequence). The CDR3 DNA reads as TGTGCCAGCAGCTTGGGGCTAGCGGGAGGGCCCCAAGATACGCAGTATTTT. Protein sequence: CASSLGLAGGPQDTQYF.

This clone was picked up a small number of times. This chain joins TRBV10-3 and TRBJ2-1, with TRBD2 matching 10 bases. Trimming cost V 0 bases and J 9 bases; bases outside gene matches: 8. Per the germline V gene, CDR1 is ENHRY and CDR2 is SYGVKD. The CDR3 has 16 residues. The CDR3: CAISESLAGGSGEQFF. The CDR3 region has the DNA TGTGCCATCAGTGAGTCGTTAGCGGGAGGTTCGGGTGAGCAGTTCTTC.

The chain employs TRBV7-8 and TRBJ1-5; 7 bases are a match to TRBD1. CDR3 size: 15 residues. V shed 6 bases and J 3 bases; nucleotides not matched to a gene: 8. The germline V gene has CDR1 SGHVS and CDR2 FQNEAQ. CDR3 sequence reads: CASRPLTGPNQPQHF. The CDR3 nucleotides read TGTGCCAGCAGACCTTTGACAGGGCCCAATCAGCCCCAGCATTTT. Drawing the rest from reference TRBV7-8 and TRBJ1-5, the complete variable domain is GAGVSQSPRYKVAKRGQDVALRCDPISGHVSLFWYQQALGQGPEFLTYFQNEAQLDKSGLPSDRFFAERPEGSVSTLKIQRTQQEDSAVYLCASRPLTGPNQPQHFGDGTRLSIL.

The V call is TRBV28, the J call TRBJ1-2; D ambiguous. The CDR3 totals 11 residues. Germline assignment: CDR1 MDHEN and CDR2 SYDVKM. V was trimmed by 8 bases and J by 7 bases, leaving 11 bases between them. The CDR3 is CASERRRGYTF. The CDR3 coding sequence is TGTGCCAGCGAGAGGAGACGTGGCTACACCTTC.

V usage is TRBV28 and J usage is TRBJ1-2, with TRBD1 matching over 8 bases. The CDR3 runs to 14 residues. J gave up 4 bases and V 6 bases, and 7 bases lay outside the gene matches. The germline CDR1 and CDR2 sequences are MDHEN and SYDVKM. CDR3 sequence: CASSPGGAGYGYTF. As DNA, the CDR3 is TGTGCCAGCAGCCCAGGGGGCGCAGGCTATGGCTACACCTTC.

This sequence joins TRBV7-9 and TRBJ1-2; no firm D call. Germline V gives CDR1 SEHNR, CDR2 FQNEAQ (reference sequence). V lost 1 base to trimming and J lost 12 bases, with 12 bases between them. CDR3 length: 12 residues. CDR3 sequence: CASSLGQVPDTF. CDR3 DNA sequence: TGTGCCAGCAGCTTAGGGCAGGTCCCGGACACCTTC.

This clone was seen a few times. The chain combines TRBV2 with TRBJ1-4; a possible D gene is TRBD1 (6 bases). The germline V gene encodes CDR1 SNHLY and CDR2 FYNNEI. The germline V and J ends were trimmed by 9 bases and 6 bases, with 14 bases remaining between them. The CDR3 has 13 amino acids. DNA of the CDR3: TGTGCCAGTCATCTTGGGGGCGATGAAAAACTGTTTTTT. Its protein is CASHLGGDEKLFF.

The rearrangement uses TRBV4-2 and TRBJ1-3, with TRBD1 as a possible D gene (5 bases). The germline CDR1 and CDR2 sequences are LGHNA and YNFKEQ. This CDR3 comprises 14 residues. V dropped 8 bases and J dropped 4 bases, with 15 bases sitting between them. CDR3 nucleotide sequence: TGTGCCAGCGGGGGAGGGCAGGCAGGAAACACCATATATTTT. It codes for CASGGGQAGNTIYF.

The rearrangement uses TRBV7-8 and TRBJ2-2, with D perhaps TRBD2 (5 bases). This CDR3 has 16 residues. Germline V gives CDR1 SGHVS, CDR2 FQNEAQ. Trimming stripped 7 bases from V and 0 bases from J, with 15 bases between. For the CDR3, the DNA is TGTGCCAGCACACTTTATTTCGGGGCGAACACCGGGGAGCTGTTTTTT. It is translated as CASTLYFGANTGELFF.